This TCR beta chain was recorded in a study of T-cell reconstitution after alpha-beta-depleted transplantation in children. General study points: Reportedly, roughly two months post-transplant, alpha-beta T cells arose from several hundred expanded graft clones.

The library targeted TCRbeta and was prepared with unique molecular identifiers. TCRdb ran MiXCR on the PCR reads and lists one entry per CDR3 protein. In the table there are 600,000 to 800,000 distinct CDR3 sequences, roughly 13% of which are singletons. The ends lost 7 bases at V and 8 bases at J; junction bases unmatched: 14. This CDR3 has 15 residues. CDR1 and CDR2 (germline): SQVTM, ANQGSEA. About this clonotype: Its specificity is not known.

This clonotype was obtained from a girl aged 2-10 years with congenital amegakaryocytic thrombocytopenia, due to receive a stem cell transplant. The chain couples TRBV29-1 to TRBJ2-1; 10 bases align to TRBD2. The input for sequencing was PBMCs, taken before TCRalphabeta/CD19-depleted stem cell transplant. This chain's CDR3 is CSAGLSLGTSDEQFF. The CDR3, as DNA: TGCAGCGCGGGCCTTAGCCTCGGGACTAGCGATGAGCAGTTCTTC.